Reported below is one TCR beta chain. The data originate from a study of T cell changes during pregnancy in multiple sclerosis. The CDR3 length is 13 residues. The germline gives CDR1 SGHKS, CDR2 YYEKEE (reference sequence). Trimming pared 0 bases from V and 3 bases from J, leaving 7 bases between. The repertoire was sequenced with immunoSEQ multiplex PCR; TCRdb's copy has only in-frame clones and lacks some. The profile shows 15,000 to 20,000 clones, about 90% of them singletons. The receptor comes from a female donor in good health, enrolled as a control in a pregnancy study. The chain employs TRBV5-5 and TRBJ2-7; maybe TRBD2 (6 bases). The starting material was CD8+ T cells from peripheral blood mononuclear cells, obtained in the third trimester of pregnancy. Here the CDR3 DNA reads TGTGCCAGCAGCTTGGGGGGACTCTACGAGCAGTACTTC. Amino acid sequence: CASSLGGLYEQYF.